Listed here are 21 T cell receptor beta chains from one sample, sequenced in a study of OX40 agonist ivuxolimab in advanced cancers. The assay was immunoSEQ multiplex PCR, and TCRdb's table has in-frame clones only and misses some. The sample contains 83,000 or so clones, over 90% of which appear only once. This sample comprised CD4+ or CD8+ T cells sorted from blood, obtained in a trial of the OX40 agonist ivuxolimab. These receptors all come from an adult with an advanced solid tumor such as melanoma, head and neck, liver or kidney cancer.

The V gene is TRBV2, the J gene TRBJ1-1; D is unclear. The CDR3 sequence is 12 residues long. V was pared by 6 bases and J by 6 bases, with 11 bases between. The germline gives CDR1 SNHLY, CDR2 FYNNEI. In nucleotides, the CDR3 is TGTGCCAGCAGAAGCGGGTTGGCTGAAGCTTTCTTT. It yields the protein CASRSGLAEAFF.

This chain connects TRBV2 to TRBJ1-1; TRBD1 might be the D (6 bases). This CDR3 has 13 amino acids. Germline lookup yields CDR1 SNHLY and CDR2 FYNNEI. Between the trimmed V and J ends, which lost 7 bases and 4 bases, there was a span of 13 bases. The DNA of the CDR3 is TGTGCCAGCACTGAGACAGGCACCACTGAAGCTTTCTTT. Residues: CASTETGTTEAFF.

The V gene is TRBV7-2, the J gene TRBJ1-5; a possible D gene is TRBD1 (5 bases). V shed 1 base and J shed 6 bases, with 13 bases lying between them. CDR1 and CDR2 (germline): SGHTA, FQGNSA. This CDR3 region has 15 residues. The DNA for the CDR3 is TGTGCCAGCAGCTTAGAGTATAGGGGAGGTCAGCCCCAGCATTTT. Translation gives CASSLEYRGGQPQHF.

The V call is TRBV7-2, the J call TRBJ2-3; 10 nucleotides align to TRBD2. Trimming at V came to 5 bases and at J to 8 bases, leaving 10 bases not matched to a gene. The CDR3 covers 15 residues. Germline CDR1 SGHTA, CDR2 FQGNSA. The CDR3 loop is CASSRGLAPPGTQYF. In nucleotides, the CDR3 is TGTGCCAGCAGCCGGGGACTAGCGCCGCCGGGTACGCAGTATTTT. Based on the CDR3 plus reference TRBV7-2 and TRBJ2-3, the full variable domain is GAGVSQSPSNKVTEKGKDVELRCDPISGHTALYWYRQSLGQGLEFLIYFQGNSAPDKSGLPSDRFSAERTGGSVSTLTIQRTQQEDSAVYLCASSRGLAPPGTQYFGPGTRLTVL.

This clone was recorded only once. The chain carries TRBV19 and TRBJ2-1, with TRBD1 matching over 8 bases. The CDR3 is 17 residues long. Losses at the gene ends were 5 bases for V and 6 bases for J; bases not matched to a gene: 15. CDR1 and CDR2 (germline): LNHDA, SQIVND (reference sequence). The CDR3 bases are TGTGCCAGTAGTCCGTCCGGGACAGGTCCCGGGAGCAATGAGCAGTTCTTC. Residues: CASSPSGTGPGSNEQFF.

V gene TRBV19 combines with J gene TRBJ2-1; D is perhaps TRBD1 or TRBD2 (5 bases each). V lost 4 bases and J lost 5, with 15 bases in between. The germline CDR1 and CDR2 sequences are LNHDA and SQIVND (reference sequence). This CDR3 is 15 amino acids long. CDR3 loop: CASSRGTLSNNEQFF. CDR3 nucleotide sequence: TGTGCCAGTAGTAGGGGGACCCTCAGCAACAATGAGCAGTTCTTC.

J is TRBJ2-1 and V is TRBV18; D possibly corresponds to TRBD2 (5 bases). V was pared by 2 bases and J by 0 bases, with 14 bases between. This CDR3 comprises 17 residues. The germline CDR1 and CDR2 sequences are KGHSH and LQKENI. Here the CDR3 reads CASSPIAGDNSYNEQFF. The CDR3 DNA is TGTGCCAGCTCACCAATTGCCGGGGATAACTCCTACAATGAGCAGTTCTTC.

The chain couples TRBV7-2 to TRBJ1-2; 7 nucleotides match TRBD1. The V gene end was trimmed by 5 bases and the J gene end by 6 bases; junction bases not matched to a gene: 9. CDR1 SGHTA and CDR2 FQGNSA come from the germline V gene. CDR3 length: 14 residues. As DNA, the CDR3 is TGTGCCAGCAGCGTTCTAACAGGGGAAAATGGCTACACCTTC. It codes for CASSVLTGENGYTF.

This chain uses TRBV7-6 with TRBJ2-5; D not resolved. Germline-derived CDR1 and CDR2 are SGHVS and FNYEAQ. The CDR3 length is 12 residues. Trimming pared 0 bases from V and 5 bases from J, leaving 4 bases between. The CDR3 loop reads CASSLARETQYF. CDR3 DNA: TGTGCCAGCAGCTTAGCGAGGGAGACCCAGTACTTC.

Here the CDR3 reads CASSSLYSPLHF. The CDR3 nucleotides read TGTGCCAGCAGCTCCCTATATTCACCCCTCCACTTT. The chain carries TRBV7-2 and TRBJ1-6; D is unresolved. The CDR3 is made up of 12 amino acids. Germline values: CDR1 SGHTA, CDR2 FQGNSA. The V end lost 4 bases, the J end lost 8 bases, and 6 bases lay between the germline ends.

In regard to this clone: Distinct nucleotide sequences in the sample also encode this CDR3. This chain connects TRBV5-5 to TRBJ2-2; D gene unclear. The CDR3 sequence is 14 residues long. Germline V lookup: CDR1 SGHKS, CDR2 YYEKEE (reference sequence). Trimming removed 1 base at V and 1 base at J, with 5 bases between. CDR3 bases: TGTGCCAGCAGCTTGCAAGGGAACACCGGGGAGCTGTTTTTT. Its protein is CASSLQGNTGELFF.

On this clone: The identical CDR3 is also encoded by other nucleotide sequences in the sample. The rearrangement uses TRBV27 and TRBJ2-1, with a possible D match to TRBD1 (6 bases). V lost 5 bases and J 5 bases, leaving 13 bases between the germline ends. CDR1 is MNHEY and CDR2 is SMNVEV in the germline V gene (reference sequence). CDR3 length: 14 amino acids. The CDR3 loop reads CASSRPQGDNEQFF. The CDR3 nucleotides read TGTGCCAGCAGTCGCCCACAGGGAGACAATGAGCAGTTCTTC.

This chain uses TRBV18 with TRBJ2-1; perhaps TRBD2 as D (5 bases). Germline assignment: CDR1 KGHSH and CDR2 LQKENI. V was pared by 5 bases and J by 3 bases, with 11 bases between. The CDR3 has 14 amino acids. Written as DNA, the CDR3 is TGTGCCAGCTCAGCTTTCCGGGACTACAATGAGCAGTTCTTC. Its protein is CASSAFRDYNEQFF.

In its sample, this clone was seen a few times. The V call is TRBV7-2, the J call TRBJ2-1, with D perhaps TRBD2 (6 bases). This CDR3 is 14 amino acids long. Germline CDR1 is SGHTA and CDR2 is FQGNSA. Deletions cut 2 bases from V and 3 bases from J, with 8 bases between. The CDR3 sequence: CASSLTAGYNEQFF. In DNA, the CDR3 is TGTGCCAGCAGCTTAACAGCGGGCTACAATGAGCAGTTCTTC.

This rearrangement joins TRBV7-2 to TRBJ1-1, with 7 bases that match TRBD1. CDR1 is SGHTA and CDR2 is FQGNSA in the germline V gene. CDR3 length: 15 amino acids. In nucleotides, the CDR3 is TGTGCGGAATCTCCATATACAGGGGTGAACACTGAAGCTTTCTTT. The encoded protein is CAESPYTGVNTEAFF.

The CDR3 is CASNRDIANYGYTF. In nucleotides, the CDR3 is TGTGCCAGCAACCGGGACATCGCTAACTATGGCTACACCTTC. V usage is TRBV6-6 and J usage is TRBJ1-2, with a possible D match to TRBD1 (6 bases). V was pared by 7 bases and J by 0 bases, with 12 bases between. This CDR3 is 14 amino acids long. Germline V gene sequence: CDR1 MNHNY, CDR2 SVGAGI (reference sequence).

This sequence joins TRBV28 and TRBJ1-1, with a weak D call TRBD1 (5 bases). The CDR3 contains 12 residues. Germline values: CDR1 MDHEN, CDR2 SYDVKM. V shed 4 bases and J shed 7 bases, with 10 bases lying between them. The CDR3 loop reads CASSSRASEAFF. CDR3 bases: TGTGCCAGCAGTTCCAGGGCGAGTGAAGCTTTCTTT.

This chain links TRBV5-4 with TRBJ1-2; D unresolved. This CDR3 contains 14 residues. Germline V lookup: CDR1 SGHNT, CDR2 YYREEE (reference sequence). Trimming removed 4 bases at V and 0 bases at J, with 10 bases between. Written as DNA, the CDR3 is TGTGCCAGCAGCCTTGGAGGATCTAACTATGGCTACACCTTC. Amino acid sequence: CASSLGGSNYGYTF.

The rearrangement links TRBV19 to TRBJ1-2; 11 bases agree with TRBD1. V lost 7 bases, J lost 0 bases, and 10 bases stayed unmatched. Germline loops: CDR1 LNHDA, CDR2 SQIVND (reference sequence). This CDR3 has 17 amino acids. The CDR3: CASIRTGGGFSNYGYTF. The CDR3 region has the DNA TGTGCCAGTATTCGGACAGGGGGCGGATTTTCTAACTATGGCTACACCTTC.

The chain carries TRBV7-2 and TRBJ2-4, with a possible D match to TRBD2 (5 bases). The CDR3 is 16 amino acids. Germline CDR1 reads SGHTA; CDR2 reads FQGNSA. The ends were cut back, 1 base at V and 1 base at J, with 11 bases in the middle. The CDR3 DNA sequence: TGTGCCAGCAGCTTAGTGACAACGGGGGCCAAAAACATTCAGTACTTC. Its translation: CASSLVTTGAKNIQYF. The full variable domain, with the rest looked up from reference TRBV7-2 and TRBJ2-4, is GAGVSQSPSNKVTEKGKDVELRCDPISGHTALYWYRQSLGQGLEFLIYFQGNSAPDKSGLPSDRFSAERTGGSVSTLTIQRTQQEDSAVYLCASSLVTTGAKNIQYFGAGTRLSVL.

The chain carries TRBV6-6 and TRBJ1-5, with D hard to call. CDR1 is MNHNY and CDR2 is SVGAGI in the germline V gene (reference sequence). CDR3 length: 13 amino acids. Trimming took 8 bases from V and 6 from J, leaving 14 bases between them. CDR3 DNA sequence: TGTGCCAGCCGGAGGGAACGATCTCAGCCCCAGCATTTT. This encodes CASRRERSQPQHF.